These 13 T cell receptor beta chains came from one sample sequenced in a study of T cells in women clearing cervical HPV infection (dated by TCRdb to between 2017 and 2018). Library construction relied on the immunoSEQ multiplex PCR assay. TCRdb carries this immuneACCESS record with in-frame sequences only. Its versions omit some clonotypes, under half of them owing to an unresolved V gene in the studies checked, with the rest unexplained. The sample table on file contains about 19,000 clones. The biggest ten clones account for around 3% of the sample. Sequencing was done on a sample of blood buffy coat. The receptors originated from a woman between 18 and 70 years old with a cervical HPV16 infection that either progressed to CIN3+ or cleared (not recorded which).

As regards this clone: The CDR3 goes on 3 residues after the read ends, and that part is filled in from the germline J gene. The V call is TRBV27, the J call TRBJ1-5, with D perhaps matching TRBD1 (6 bases). The CDR3 has 14 residues. The V gene lost 4 bases and the J gene lost 9 bases, with 16 bases spanning the gap. CDR1 MNHEY and CDR2 SMNVEV come from the germline V gene (reference sequence). The part of the CDR3 DNA that was read is TGTGCCAGCAGTTCGACAGGCCCCAGCGGGCCC. Amino acids: CASSSTGPSGP. The full CDR3 protein reads CASSSTGPSGPQHF.

To note about this clone: Read coverage stops 3 residues before the CDR3 terminus; the germline J gene supplies the remainder. J is TRBJ1-5 and V is TRBV30, with TRBD1 identical over 7 bases. Unmatched junction bases numbered 7, after V lost 3 bases and J lost 5 bases. CDR1 and CDR2 from the germline V gene are GTSNPN and SVGIG (reference sequence). CDR3 size: 14 residues. The sequenced CDR3 bases are TGTGCCTGGAGCCCCGACAGGGACTATCAGCCC. It specifies CAWSPDRDYQP. The CDR3 as a whole reads CAWSPDRDYQPQHF.

Regarding this clone: The CDR3 end is not reached by the read, which stops 3 residues before it; the germline J gene fills it in. The genes are TRBV19 and TRBJ2-3; D is possibly TRBD2 (6 bases). Germline CDR1 is LNHDA and CDR2 is SQIVND (reference sequence). Deletions cut 7 bases from V and 1 base from J, with 12 bases between. This CDR3 spans 14 amino acids. The CDR3 is CASTPTGGTDTQYF. The DNA read from the CDR3 is TGTGCCAGTACCCCGACGGGGGGCACAGATACG.

Remarks on this clone: Read data end 3 residues before the CDR3 end; the end is taken from the germline J gene. The chain couples TRBV10-3 to TRBJ2-1; 11 bases agree with TRBD2. The CDR3 extends over 15 amino acids. The V segment lost 4 bases and the J segment 6 bases; nucleotides outside the gene matches: 5. Germline assignment: CDR1 ENHRY and CDR2 SYGVKD. CDR3 in amino acids: CAISGSGLAVNEQFF. CDR3 bases read: TGTGCCATCAGTGGATCGGGACTAGCGGTCAATGAG.

CDR3 residues: CAWTPADTIYF. The CDR3 DNA, read in part, is TGTGCCTGGACCCCGGCGGACACC. The chain couples TRBV30 to TRBJ1-3; D remains unclear. The read ends 3 residues before the CDR3 terminus; that terminus is restored from the germline J gene. V shed 4 bases and J shed 8 bases, with 9 bases lying between them. The CDR3 loop spans 11 amino acids. CDR1 GTSNPN and CDR2 SVGIG come from the germline V gene (reference sequence).

Its frequency marks this clone as medium-sized. Coverage ceases 3 residues before the CDR3 finishes, and the germline J gene fills in the end. V gene TRBV10-3 combines with J gene TRBJ1-1; 8 positions match TRBD1. The CDR3 sequence is 17 residues long. With V trimmed by 5 bases and J by 1 base, 12 bases remained unmatched. In germline, CDR1 is ENHRY, CDR2 SYGVKD. CDR3 amino acids: CAISSTGTGTRNTEAFF. Incomplete CDR3 DNA: TGTGCCATCAGTTCGACCGGGACAGGAACTAGGAACACTGAA.

For this clone: From the germline J gene comes the end of the CDR3, since the read stops 3 residues before it. This chain links TRBV30 with TRBJ2-5; possibly TRBD1 for D (6 bases). This CDR3 has 15 residues. V lost 0 bases and J lost 0, with 11 bases in between. CDR1 and CDR2 (germline): GTSNPN, SVGIG (reference sequence). CDR3 region: CAWSVGGFYQETQYF. CDR3 DNA, as far as it was read: TGTGCCTGGAGTGTAGGGGGATTCTACCAAGAGACC.

Details on this clone: The CDR3 end is not reached by the read, which stops 3 residues before it; the germline J gene fills it in. The chain is built from TRBV7-6 and TRBJ1-3; perhaps TRBD1 as D (5 bases). This CDR3 is 16 amino acids long. The V and J ends lost 5 bases and 4 bases respectively, with 18 bases between them. Germline lookup yields CDR1 SGHVS and CDR2 FNYEAQ. The CDR3 is CASSQNAAGQGNTIYF. The sequenced part of the CDR3 DNA is TGTGCCAGCAGCCAAAATGCCGCAGGGCAAGGAAACACC.

For this clone: The read comes to an end 3 residues before the CDR3 does, leaving the germline J gene to fill in the end. J is TRBJ1-1 and V is TRBV7-9, with D uncertain. The CDR3 is 13 residues long. The germline V and J ends were trimmed by 6 bases and 6 bases, with 14 bases remaining between them. CDR1 SEHNR and CDR2 FQNEAQ come from the germline V gene (reference sequence). Incomplete CDR3 DNA: TGTGCCAGCAGGAAAAACGGGGTTTCTGAA. Residues: CASRKNGVSE. The full CDR3 is CASRKNGVSEAFF.

As to this clone: The DNA ends 3 residues before the CDR3 does, and the rest of the CDR3 is filled in from the germline J gene. This chain connects TRBV9 to TRBJ2-5; tentatively, D is TRBD1 (6 bases). Trimming left V 3 bases short and J 1 base short, with 16 bases between. The CDR3 covers 16 residues. Germline assignment: CDR1 SGDLS and CDR2 YYNGEE. CDR3 amino acids: CASSAGHRDGQETQYF. CDR3 DNA (partial): TGTGCCAGCAGCGCCGGACACAGGGACGGCCAAGAGACC.

The CDR3 loop is CASRPTSGGSYEQYF. Partial CDR3 DNA: TGTGCCAGCAGACCTACTAGCGGGGGCTCCTACGAG. The chain is built from TRBV7-6 and TRBJ2-7, with TRBD2 matching over 11 bases. The read finishes 3 residues shy of the CDR3 end, and the germline J gene is used to complete it. CDR1 is SGHVS, CDR2 FNYEAQ, per germline. The CDR3 runs to 15 residues. With 6 bases clipped from V and 0 bases from J, the junction kept 4 bases outside the gene matches.

To note about this clone: The read stops 3 residues short of the end of the CDR3; the missing end is completed from the germline J gene. The chain carries TRBV2 and TRBJ2-7; TRBD2 agrees at 9 bases. V trimming: 6 bases; J trimming: 6 bases; junction bases outside the gene matches: 6. The CDR3 covers 13 residues. Germline V CDR1 and CDR2: SNHLY, FYNNEI. The part of the CDR3 DNA that was read is TGTGCCAGCAGGACTAGCGGTCTTGGCGAG. Its translation is CASRTSGLGE. The whole CDR3 protein is CASRTSGLGEQYF.

In regard to this clone: The observed sequence ends 3 residues before the CDR3 terminus, with the missing tail filled in from the germline J gene. The rearrangement links TRBV10-3 to TRBJ1-4; the match to TRBD1 covers 8 bases. The V segment lost 0 bases and the J segment 7 bases; nucleotides outside the gene matches: 4. CDR3 length: 15 amino acids. The V gene's germline CDR1 is ENHRY and CDR2 SYGVKD. This chain's CDR3 is CAISESTGAGEKLFF. CDR3 DNA (partial): TGTGCCATCAGTGAGTCGACAGGGGCGGGTGAAAAA.